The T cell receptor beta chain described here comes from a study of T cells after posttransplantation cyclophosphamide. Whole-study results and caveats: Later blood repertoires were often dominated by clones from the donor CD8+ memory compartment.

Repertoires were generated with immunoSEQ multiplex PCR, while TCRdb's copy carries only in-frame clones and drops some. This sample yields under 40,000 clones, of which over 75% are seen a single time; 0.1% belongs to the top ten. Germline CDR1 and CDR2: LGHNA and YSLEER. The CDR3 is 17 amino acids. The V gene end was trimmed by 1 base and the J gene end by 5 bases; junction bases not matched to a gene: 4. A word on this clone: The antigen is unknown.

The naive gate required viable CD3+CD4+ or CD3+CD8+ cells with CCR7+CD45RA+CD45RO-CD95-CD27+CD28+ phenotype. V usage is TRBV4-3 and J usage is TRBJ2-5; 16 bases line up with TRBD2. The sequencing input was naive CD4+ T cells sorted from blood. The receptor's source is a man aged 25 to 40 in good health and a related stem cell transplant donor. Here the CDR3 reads CASSQVGTSGGAETQYF. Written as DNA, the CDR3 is TGCGCCAGCAGCCAAGTAGGGACTAGCGGGGGGGCGGAGACCCAGTACTTC.